This T cell receptor (beta chain) was recovered during a study of T cell responses to AZD1222 COVID-19 vaccine. The study's findings and limits: The study found Spike-specific TCR breadth and depth rose after two AZD1222 doses. Without day 14 samples, only post-peak T cell repertoires were studied. Most donors were white British and more were female, and clonal diversity was possibly underestimated. Unmutated regions of variants are reportedly targeted by nearly half of spike-specific TCRs.

Regarding this clone: The antigen is unknown.

TCRdb's copy holds only in-frame clones and misses some; the assay was immunoSEQ multiplex PCR. The sample includes tens of thousands of clones, roughly 87% of them seen just once. The CDR3 length is 13 residues. Germline CDR1 reads MNHEY; CDR2 reads SVGEGT. The V and J ends lost 5 bases and 2 bases respectively, with 8 bases between them. The source material was peripheral blood, sampled on day 0 of AZD1222 vaccination. V usage is TRBV6-2 or TRBV6-3 and J usage is TRBJ2-3; tentative D call: TRBD1 (6 bases). The clonotype originates from an adult in good health. The CDR3: CASSGQSTDTQYF. CDR3 bases: TGTGCCAGCAGTGGACAGTCCACAGATACGCAGTATTTT.